This entry features one TCR beta chain sequence. Trimming cost V 7 bases and J 4 bases, with 17 bases left between them. The CDR3 runs to 15 residues. CDR1 is MNHEY, CDR2 SVGAGI, per germline. This sample was taken from a study of T cell responses to AZD1222 COVID-19 vaccine. Sequencing used immunoSEQ multiplex PCR; TCRdb keeps in-frame clones, though not all of them. The data show about 160,000 clones, about 90% seen once. The chain recombines TRBV6-5 with TRBJ2-1; D gene uncertain. The sample here was peripheral blood, taken on day 0 of MenACWY control vaccination. The TCR originated in an adult in good health. DNA for the CDR3: TGTGCCAGCACCCCCGTCTCGGCCGGGTACAATGAGCAGTTCTTC. Its protein product is CASTPVSAGYNEQFF.